This passage covers 10 T cell receptor beta chains from one sample sequenced in a study of T cell responses to AZD1222 COVID-19 vaccine. Clones were sequenced by immunoSEQ multiplex PCR, and TCRdb holds only the in-frame ones, with some missing. The data show about 160,000 clones, approximately 90% seen once. This material consisted of peripheral blood, taken 28 days after the second AZD1222 dose. The receptors come from an adult who received the AZD1222 COVID-19 vaccine.

The V gene is TRBV18, the J gene TRBJ1-2, with D possibly matching TRBD1 (5 bases). From germline, CDR1 is KGHSH and CDR2 LQKENI. This CDR3 comprises 17 residues. Trimming removed 4 bases at V and 1 base at J, with 19 bases between. In nucleotides, the CDR3 is TGTGCCAGCTCACTAGGTACTGCCGGCCAGGGTAACTATGGCTACACCTTC. Protein sequence: CASSLGTAGQGNYGYTF.

This chain links TRBV5-1 with TRBJ1-4; unclear D gene. Germline CDR1 reads SGHRS; CDR2 reads YFSETQ. This CDR3 is built from 15 residues. With 4 bases removed from V and 3 bases from J, the gap between germline ends came to 13 bases. CDR3 in DNA: TGCGCCAGCAGCGGCCTCGGGAATCCTAATGAAAAACTGTTTTTT. This codes for CASSGLGNPNEKLFF.

The rearrangement joins TRBV4-3 to TRBJ2-7; TRBD2 is a possible D gene (6 bases). Trimming left V 4 bases short and J 0 bases short, with 10 bases between. The CDR3 spans 14 residues. Germline CDR1 is LGHNA and CDR2 is YSLEER. Written as DNA, the CDR3 is TGCGCCAGCAGCCCTCGGGGGAGCTCCTACGAGCAGTACTTC. It translates to CASSPRGSSYEQYF.

The V gene is TRBV5-1, the J gene TRBJ2-4, with D possibly matching TRBD1 (6 bases). V gave up 4 bases and J gave up 9 bases, with 17 bases separating them. Germline V gene lookup returns CDR1 SGHRS and CDR2 YFSETQ. This CDR3 contains 14 residues. CDR3 DNA sequence: TGCGCCAGCAGCGGGGGACATCTCTTTGGCATTCAGTACTTC. It specifies CASSGGHLFGIQYF.

This clone came up a few times. V gene TRBV18 combines with J gene TRBJ1-5, with 7 bases lining up with TRBD1. The trim removed 6 bases at V and 3 bases at J, leaving 20 bases unmatched. The germline V gene encodes CDR1 KGHSH and CDR2 LQKENI. This CDR3 has 19 amino acids. CDR3 nucleotide sequence: TGTGCCAGCTCTCAACGGACAGGTACGACCCTCCTTATCAATCAGCCCCAGCATTTT. Amino acids: CASSQRTGTTLLINQPQHF.

The rearrangement joins TRBV7-9 to TRBJ1-5, with TRBD1 as a possible D gene (5 bases). Germline CDR1 SEHNR, CDR2 FQNEAQ (reference sequence). Between the trimmed V and J ends, which lost 1 base and 4 bases, there was a span of 8 bases. This CDR3 is built from 14 residues. In nucleotides, the CDR3 is TGTGCCAGCAGCTTAGGACAGATGAATCAGCCCCAGCATTTT. Translating gives CASSLGQMNQPQHF.

The chain uses TRBV5-5 and TRBJ2-7, with D possibly TRBD2 on 6 matching bases. V was shortened by 1 base and J by 5 bases, with 19 bases between the two germline ends. CDR1 and CDR2 from the germline V gene are SGHKS and YYEKEE (reference sequence). The CDR3 loop spans 16 amino acids. The CDR3 bases are TGTGCCAGCAGCTTGTCCGATCGGGGGACCCTCCACGAGCAGTACTTC. Its translation is CASSLSDRGTLHEQYF. The entire variable domain, with the rest obtained from reference TRBV5-5 and TRBJ2-7, is as follows: DAGVTQSPTHLIKTRGQQVTLRCSPISGHKSVSWYQQVLGQGPQFIFQYYEKEERGRGNFPDRFSARQFPNYSSELNVNALLLGDSALYLCASSLSDRGTLHEQYFGPGTRLTVT.

J is TRBJ2-7 and V is TRBV5-4; the match to TRBD2 covers 8 bases. Per the germline V gene, CDR1 is SGHNT and CDR2 is YYREEE (reference sequence). V was pared by 1 base and J by 3 bases, with 12 bases of the junction left unmatched. The CDR3 contains 17 residues. The CDR3 region has the DNA TGTGCCAGCAGCTTGAGGTCGGGTGGCGGGGGGATCTACGAGCAGTACTTC. Its protein product is CASSLRSGGGGIYEQYF.

The chain has TRBV2 and TRBJ1-3; D not resolved. Germline V gene data show CDR1 as SNHLY and CDR2 as FYNNEI. The CDR3 has 15 amino acids. Trimming left V 2 bases short and J 0 bases short, with 8 bases between. The CDR3 loop reads CASSEIGGSGNTIYF. As DNA, the CDR3 is TGTGCCAGCAGTGAAATCGGAGGCTCTGGAAACACCATATATTTT.

The chain has TRBV7-9 and TRBJ1-3; 7 bases fit TRBD1. This CDR3 spans 16 amino acids. V was clipped by 5 bases and J by 0 bases; unmatched bases: 7. From germline, CDR1 is SEHNR and CDR2 FQNEAQ (reference sequence). CDR3: CASSGNRDSSGNTIYF. In nucleotides, the CDR3 is TGTGCCAGCAGCGGTAACCGGGACAGCTCTGGAAACACCATATATTTT.